The 8 T cell receptor beta chains reported below all come from one sample, sequenced in a study of blood T cell repertoires in COVID-19. Libraries were prepared by immunoSEQ multiplex PCR; TCRdb keeps only in-frame clonotypes and omits some of them. Of about 170,000 clones in the sample, 85% are singletons; the top ten hold around 8%. The sample taken for sequencing was peripheral blood. The receptors derive from a woman aged 80 or over with COVID-19, enrolled during active disease.

In its sample, this clone was seen once. V and J are TRBV2 and TRBJ2-7, with D possibly being TRBD2 (5 bases). The CDR3 consists of 11 residues. V was pared by 8 bases and J by 2 bases, with 7 bases between. Germline-derived CDR1 and CDR2 are SNHLY and FYNNEI. The CDR3 coding sequence is TGTGCCAGCTCGAGGGCCTACGAGCAGTACTTC. Its translation: CASSRAYEQYF.

The V call is TRBV3-1 (or the pseudogene TRBV3-2), the J call TRBJ2-5; TRBD2 matches 12 bases. The CDR3 is made up of 17 amino acids. V trimming: 1 base; J trimming: 5 bases; junction bases outside the gene matches: 8. In germline, CDR1 is LGHDT, CDR2 YNNKEL (reference sequence). CDR3 protein: CASSQVASGGAGETQYF. The DNA for the CDR3 is TGTGCCAGCAGCCAAGTGGCTAGCGGGGGGGCAGGTGAGACCCAGTACTTC.

This clone was observed a few times. V usage is TRBV18 and J usage is TRBJ1-3, with 8 bases matching TRBD1. The CDR3 length is 17 residues. The germline gives CDR1 KGHSH, CDR2 LQKENI. V was clipped by 1 base and J by 0 bases; unmatched bases: 5. This CDR3 reads CASSPRQGRSSGNTIYF. The CDR3 DNA reads TGTGCCAGCTCACCACGACAGGGGCGAAGCTCTGGAAACACCATATATTTT.

This rearrangement joins TRBV9 to TRBJ2-7, with TRBD2 matching 9 bases. This CDR3 region has 15 residues. V trimming: 6 bases; J trimming: 9 bases; junction bases outside the gene matches: 16. Per germline, CDR1 SGDLS and CDR2 YYNGEE. This chain's CDR3 is CASTPGSAGGTRQYF. The CDR3 bases are TGTGCCAGCACCCCCGGAAGTGCGGGGGGGACGCGGCAGTACTTC.

This chain connects TRBV12-3 or TRBV12-4 to TRBJ1-1; tentative D call: TRBD1 (5 bases). The CDR3 is 13 amino acids. V lost 6 bases and J 1 base, leaving 9 bases between the germline ends. The CDR3 sequence: CASSADRNTEAFF. The CDR3, as DNA: TGTGCCAGCAGCGCCGACAGGAACACTGAAGCTTTCTTT.

The rearrangement links TRBV29-1 to TRBJ2-1, with TRBD1 matching 8 bases. The CDR3 has 16 amino acids. The germline V gene has CDR1 SQVTM and CDR2 ANQGSEA. J lost 8 bases, V lost 3 bases, and 15 bases had no gene match. CDR3 sequence: CSVDNPDRGYSDEQFF. The CDR3 nucleotides read TGCAGCGTTGACAATCCAGACAGGGGCTATTCGGATGAGCAGTTCTTC.

The J gene is TRBJ2-1, the V gene TRBV2; D is ambiguous. The CDR3 runs to 14 residues. Germline CDR1 is SNHLY and CDR2 is FYNNEI. Trimming took off 3 bases at V and 8 bases at J, with 14 bases between the two ends. CDR3 in amino acids: CASSDRSGWDEQFF. In nucleotides, the CDR3 is TGTGCCAGCAGTGATAGGTCAGGTTGGGATGAGCAGTTCTTC. The whole variable domain, filled in from reference TRBV2 and TRBJ2-1, reads EPEVTQTPSHQVTQMGQEVILRCVPISNHLYFYWYRQILGQKVEFLVSFYNNEISEKSEIFDDQFSVERPDGSNFTLKIRSTKLEDSAMYFCASSDRSGWDEQFFGPGTRLTVL.

The chain employs TRBV29-1 and TRBJ1-4; 8 bases fit TRBD1. The germline CDR1 and CDR2 sequences are SQVTM and ANQGSEA. With 6 bases clipped from V and 8 bases from J, the junction kept 8 bases outside the gene matches. This CDR3 is 13 amino acids long. CDR3 bases: TGCAGCGTATTGGACAGGGTAAACGAAAAACTGTTTTTT. It specifies CSVLDRVNEKLFF.